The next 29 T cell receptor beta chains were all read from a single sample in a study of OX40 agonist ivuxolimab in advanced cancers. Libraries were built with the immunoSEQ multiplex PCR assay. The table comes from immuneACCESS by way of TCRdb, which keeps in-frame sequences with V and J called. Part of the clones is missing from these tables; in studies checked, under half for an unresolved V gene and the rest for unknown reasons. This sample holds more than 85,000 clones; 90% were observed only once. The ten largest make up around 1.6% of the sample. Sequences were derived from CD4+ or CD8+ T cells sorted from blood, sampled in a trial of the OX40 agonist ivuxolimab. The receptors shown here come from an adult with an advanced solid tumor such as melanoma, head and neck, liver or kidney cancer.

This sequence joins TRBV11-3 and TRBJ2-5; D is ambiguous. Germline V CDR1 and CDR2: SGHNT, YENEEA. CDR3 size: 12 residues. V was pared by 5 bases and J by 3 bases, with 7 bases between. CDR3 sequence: CASSLLKETQYF. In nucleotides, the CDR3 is TGTGCCAGCAGCCTACTCAAAGAGACCCAGTACTTC.

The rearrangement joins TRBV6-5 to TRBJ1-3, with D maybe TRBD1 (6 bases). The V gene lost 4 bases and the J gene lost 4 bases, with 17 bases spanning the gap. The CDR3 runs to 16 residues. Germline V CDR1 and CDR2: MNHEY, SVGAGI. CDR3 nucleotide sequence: TGTGCCAGCAGTTCCTCCCTTGGGGGGCACGGAAACACCATATATTTT. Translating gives CASSSSLGGHGNTIYF.

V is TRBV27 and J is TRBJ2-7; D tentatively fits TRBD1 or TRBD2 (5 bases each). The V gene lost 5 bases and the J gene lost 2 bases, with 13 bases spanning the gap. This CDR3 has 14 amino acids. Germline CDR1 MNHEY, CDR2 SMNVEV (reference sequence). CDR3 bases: TGTGCCAGCAGTATCGGGACGGACCCCTACGAGCAGTACTTC. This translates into CASSIGTDPYEQYF.

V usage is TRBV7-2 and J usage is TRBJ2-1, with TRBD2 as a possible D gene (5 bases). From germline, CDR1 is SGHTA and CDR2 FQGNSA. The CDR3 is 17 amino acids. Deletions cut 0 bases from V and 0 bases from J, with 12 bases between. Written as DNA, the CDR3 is TGTGCCAGCAGCTTAGCGATTGTAGCGAGCTCCTACAATGAGCAGTTCTTC. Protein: CASSLAIVASSYNEQFF.

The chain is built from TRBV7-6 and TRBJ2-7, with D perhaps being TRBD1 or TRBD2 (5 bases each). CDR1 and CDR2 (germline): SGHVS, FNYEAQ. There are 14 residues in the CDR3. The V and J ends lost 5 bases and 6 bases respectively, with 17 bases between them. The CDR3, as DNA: TGTGCCAGCAGCCAAAACGCCCTGGGGGTCGAGCAGTACTTC. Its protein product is CASSQNALGVEQYF. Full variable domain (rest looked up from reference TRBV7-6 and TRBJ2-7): GAGVSQSPRYKVTKRGQDVALRCDPISGHVSLYWYRQALGQGPEFLTYFNYEAQQDKSGLPNDRFSAERPEGSISTLTIQRTEQRDSAMYRCASSQNALGVEQYFGPGTRLTVT.

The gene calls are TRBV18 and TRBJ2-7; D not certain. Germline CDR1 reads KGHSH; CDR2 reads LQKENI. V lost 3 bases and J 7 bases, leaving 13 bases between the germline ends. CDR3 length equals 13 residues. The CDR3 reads CASSPANNGEQYF. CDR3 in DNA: TGTGCCAGCTCACCTGCCAACAACGGGGAGCAGTACTTC.

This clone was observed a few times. CDR3: CASSLAGTSGRTTDTQYF. The DNA of the CDR3 is TGTGCCAGCAGCTTAGCAGGGACTAGCGGGAGGACCACAGATACGCAGTATTTT. The gene calls are TRBV7-2 and TRBJ2-3, with 15 nucleotides matching TRBD2. CDR1 is SGHTA, CDR2 FQGNSA, per germline. The CDR3 covers 18 residues. V lost 0 bases to trimming and J lost 2 bases; unmatched junction nucleotides: 3.

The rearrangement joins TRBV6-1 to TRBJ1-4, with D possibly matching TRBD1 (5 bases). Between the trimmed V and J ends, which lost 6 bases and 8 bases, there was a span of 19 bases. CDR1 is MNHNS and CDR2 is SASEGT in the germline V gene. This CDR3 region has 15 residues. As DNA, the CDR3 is TGTGCCAGCAGCCCTGGGGCAGATTGGAACGAAAAACTGTTTTTT. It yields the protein CASSPGADWNEKLFF.

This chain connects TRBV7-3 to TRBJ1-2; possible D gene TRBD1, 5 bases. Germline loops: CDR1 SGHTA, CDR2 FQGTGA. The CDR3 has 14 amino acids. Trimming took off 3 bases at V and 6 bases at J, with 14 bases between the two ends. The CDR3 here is CASSLGRGTDGYTF. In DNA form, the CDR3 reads TGTGCCAGCAGCTTGGGACGTGGGACTGATGGCTACACCTTC.

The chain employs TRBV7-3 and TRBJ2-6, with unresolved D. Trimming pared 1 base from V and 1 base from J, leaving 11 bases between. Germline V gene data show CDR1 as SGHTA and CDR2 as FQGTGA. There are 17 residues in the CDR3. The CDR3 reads CASSLRGVLSGANVLTF. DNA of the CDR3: TGTGCCAGCAGCTTAAGGGGTGTCTTGTCTGGGGCCAACGTCCTGACTTTC.

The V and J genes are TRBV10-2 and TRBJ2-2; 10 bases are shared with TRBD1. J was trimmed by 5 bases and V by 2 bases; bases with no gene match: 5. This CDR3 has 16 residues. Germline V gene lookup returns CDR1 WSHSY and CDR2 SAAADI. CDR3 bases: TGCGCCAGCAGTGAGGGGCGGGACAGGGGAACCGGGGAGCTGTTTTTT. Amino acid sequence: CASSEGRDRGTGELFF.

In DNA form, the CDR3 reads TGTGCCAGCACCCTGAGACCCGGCAGGAACAATGAGCAGTTCTTC. Translation: CASTLRPGRNNEQFF. The rearrangement links TRBV7-3 to TRBJ2-1; D remains ambiguous. The length of the CDR3 is 15 residues. Deletions cut 7 bases from V and 5 bases from J, with 18 bases between. The germline V gene encodes CDR1 SGHTA and CDR2 FQGTGA.

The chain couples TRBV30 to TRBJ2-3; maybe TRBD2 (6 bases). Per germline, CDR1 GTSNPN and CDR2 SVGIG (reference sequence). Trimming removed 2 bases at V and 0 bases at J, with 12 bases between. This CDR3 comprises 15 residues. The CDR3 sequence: CAWSMTRTSTDTQYF. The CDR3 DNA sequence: TGTGCCTGGAGTATGACTAGGACTAGCACAGATACGCAGTATTTT.

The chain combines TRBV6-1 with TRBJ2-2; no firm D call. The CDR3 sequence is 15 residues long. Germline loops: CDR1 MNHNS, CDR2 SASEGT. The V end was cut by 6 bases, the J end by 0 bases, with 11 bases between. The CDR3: CASRVAMSNTGELFF. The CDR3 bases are TGTGCCAGCAGGGTTGCTATGTCGAACACCGGGGAGCTGTTTTTT.

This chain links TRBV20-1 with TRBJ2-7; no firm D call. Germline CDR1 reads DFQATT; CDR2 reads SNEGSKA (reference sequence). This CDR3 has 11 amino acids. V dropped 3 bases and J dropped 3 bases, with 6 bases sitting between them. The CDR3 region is CSARNIYEQYF. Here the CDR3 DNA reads TGCAGTGCTAGGAACATCTACGAGCAGTACTTC.

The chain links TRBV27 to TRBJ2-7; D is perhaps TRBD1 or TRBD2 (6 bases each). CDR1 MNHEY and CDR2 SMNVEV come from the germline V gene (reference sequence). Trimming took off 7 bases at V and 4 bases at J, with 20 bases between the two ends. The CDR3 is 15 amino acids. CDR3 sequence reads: CASNLGRTAIYEQYF. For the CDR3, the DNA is TGTGCCAGCAACCTTGGGAGGACAGCAATATACGAGCAGTACTTC.

The CDR3 DNA sequence: TGTGCCAGCAGCCAAGTAGGGACAGGGAGGGAGACCCAGTACTTC. It translates to CASSQVGTGRETQYF. The chain has TRBV4-2 and TRBJ2-5, with 9 bases lining up with TRBD1. The CDR3 has 15 amino acids. V lost 1 base and J lost 5; bases outside the gene matches: 5. Per germline, CDR1 LGHNA and CDR2 YNFKEQ.

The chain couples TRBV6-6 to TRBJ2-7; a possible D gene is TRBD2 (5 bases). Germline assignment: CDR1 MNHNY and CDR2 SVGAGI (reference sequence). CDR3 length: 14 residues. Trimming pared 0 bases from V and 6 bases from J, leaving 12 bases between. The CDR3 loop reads CASSYSTASSEQYF. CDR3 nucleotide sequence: TGTGCCAGCAGTTACTCGACGGCTAGCTCCGAGCAGTACTTC.

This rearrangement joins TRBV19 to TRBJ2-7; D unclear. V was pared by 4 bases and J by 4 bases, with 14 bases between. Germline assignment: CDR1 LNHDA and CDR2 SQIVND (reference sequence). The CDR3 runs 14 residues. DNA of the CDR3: TGTGCCAGTAGTACTCTCTCCACTGGGTACGAGCAGTACTTC. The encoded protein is CASSTLSTGYEQYF.

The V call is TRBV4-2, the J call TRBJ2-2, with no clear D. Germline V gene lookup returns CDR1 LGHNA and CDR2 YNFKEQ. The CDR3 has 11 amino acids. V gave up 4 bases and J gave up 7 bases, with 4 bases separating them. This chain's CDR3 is CASSRSGELFF. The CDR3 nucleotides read TGTGCCAGCAGCCGGAGCGGGGAGCTGTTTTTT.

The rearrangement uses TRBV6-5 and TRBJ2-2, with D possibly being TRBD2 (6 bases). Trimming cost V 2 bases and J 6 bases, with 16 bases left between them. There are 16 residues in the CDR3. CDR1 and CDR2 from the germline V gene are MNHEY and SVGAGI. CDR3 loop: CASSYRSGGGAGELFF. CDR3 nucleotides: TGTGCCAGCAGTTACCGGTCCGGCGGAGGGGCCGGGGAGCTGTTTTTT.

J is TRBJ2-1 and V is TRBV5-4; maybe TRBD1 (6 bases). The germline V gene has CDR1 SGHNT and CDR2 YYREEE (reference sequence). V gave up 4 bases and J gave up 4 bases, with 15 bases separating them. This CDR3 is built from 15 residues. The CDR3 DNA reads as TGTGCCAGCAGCAACAGGGTGGTCGGTTACAATGAGCAGTTCTTC. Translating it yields CASSNRVVGYNEQFF.

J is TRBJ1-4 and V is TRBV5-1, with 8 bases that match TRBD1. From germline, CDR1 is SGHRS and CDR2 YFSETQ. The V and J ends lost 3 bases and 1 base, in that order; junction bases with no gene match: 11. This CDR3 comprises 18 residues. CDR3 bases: TGCGCCAGCAGCTCGGACAGGGATCCTGCCGGAACTAATGAAAAACTGTTTTTT. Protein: CASSSDRDPAGTNEKLFF.

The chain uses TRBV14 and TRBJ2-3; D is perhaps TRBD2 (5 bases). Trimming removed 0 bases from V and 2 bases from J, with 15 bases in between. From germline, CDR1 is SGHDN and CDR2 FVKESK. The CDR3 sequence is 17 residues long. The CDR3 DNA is TGTGCCAGCAGCCAAGATAGGTCGACTACCAACACAGATACGCAGTATTTT. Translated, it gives CASSQDRSTTNTDTQYF.

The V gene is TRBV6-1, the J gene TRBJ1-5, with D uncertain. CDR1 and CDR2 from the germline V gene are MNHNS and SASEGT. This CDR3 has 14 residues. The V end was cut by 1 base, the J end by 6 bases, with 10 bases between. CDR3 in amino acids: CASSEELQSQPQHF. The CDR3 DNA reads TGTGCCAGCAGTGAAGAACTCCAAAGTCAGCCCCAGCATTTT.

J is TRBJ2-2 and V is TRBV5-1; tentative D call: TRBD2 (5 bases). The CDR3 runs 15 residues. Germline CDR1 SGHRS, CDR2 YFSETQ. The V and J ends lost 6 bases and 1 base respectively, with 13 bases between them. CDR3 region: CASNSPEVNTGELFF. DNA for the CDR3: TGCGCCAGCAACTCCCCGGAGGTGAACACCGGGGAGCTGTTTTTT.

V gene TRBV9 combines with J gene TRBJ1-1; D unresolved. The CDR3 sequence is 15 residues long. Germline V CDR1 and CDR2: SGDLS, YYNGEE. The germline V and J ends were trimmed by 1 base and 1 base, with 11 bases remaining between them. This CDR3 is CASSVSWAGNTEAFF. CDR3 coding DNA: TGTGCCAGCAGCGTATCATGGGCCGGGAACACTGAAGCTTTCTTT.

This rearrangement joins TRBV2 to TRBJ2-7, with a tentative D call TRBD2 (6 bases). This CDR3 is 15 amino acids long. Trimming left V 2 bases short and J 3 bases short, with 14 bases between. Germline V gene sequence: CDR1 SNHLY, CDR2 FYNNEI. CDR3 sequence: CASSERPSALYEQYF. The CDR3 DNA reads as TGTGCCAGCAGTGAAAGGCCTAGCGCTCTCTACGAGCAGTACTTC. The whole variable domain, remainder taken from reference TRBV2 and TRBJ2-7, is EPEVTQTPSHQVTQMGQEVILRCVPISNHLYFYWYRQILGQKVEFLVSFYNNEISEKSEIFDDQFSVERPDGSNFTLKIRSTKLEDSAMYFCASSERPSALYEQYFGPGTRLTVT.

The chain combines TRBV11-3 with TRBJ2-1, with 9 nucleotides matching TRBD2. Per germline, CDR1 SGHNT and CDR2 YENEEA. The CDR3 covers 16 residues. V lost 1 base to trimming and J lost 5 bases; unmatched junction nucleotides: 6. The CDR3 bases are TGTGCCAGCAGCTTAGGTCTGAGACTAGCGGACAATGAGCAGTTCTTC. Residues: CASSLGLRLADNEQFF.